This T cell receptor (beta chain) was found in a study of T cell responses to AZD1222 COVID-19 vaccine. Study conclusions and caveats: CD4 TCRs linked to vaccination spanned spike, dominating at 160-218 and 743-854. Targeting of unmutated variant regions was reportedly seen in nearly half of spike-specific TCRs. Among those given AZD1222, only six were seropositive at baseline.

The assay was immunoSEQ multiplex PCR, and TCRdb's table has in-frame clones only and misses some. The sample carries 150,000 or so clones, about 90% recorded once. Note on this clone: Antigen specificity is unknown.

The CDR3 is 16 residues long. V lost 5 bases to trimming and J lost 5 bases; unmatched junction nucleotides: 7. The germline CDR1 and CDR2 sequences are SGHTA and FQGNSA. The sequenced sample was peripheral blood, obtained 28 days after the second AZD1222 dose. The chain combines TRBV7-2 with TRBJ2-1, with TRBD2 matching over 12 bases. This TCR came from an adult who received the AZD1222 COVID-19 vaccine. The CDR3: CASSPRLAGENNEQFF. In DNA, the CDR3 is TGTGCCAGCAGCCCACGACTAGCGGGAGAAAACAATGAGCAGTTCTTC.